The rows below give T cell receptor beta chains drawn from one sample of a study of blood T cells in healthy people across ages. TCRdb passed the 5' RACE reads through MiXCR, listing each CDR3 protein once. This table holds approximately 780,000 distinct CDR3 sequences, around a quarter found once. The same sample was also studied in work on T cells of mothers and their children.

The sequencing input was blood. The source is a boy between 10 and 17 years old in good health. The conserved cysteine and the conserved F or W are not part of the CDR3 here. Clone size is stated in some rows and not others, as once, few, many or a class when expanded.

v_gene	len	abundance	CDR3aa
TRBV7-8	13	NA	ASSPRLAASSEQY
TRBV4-1	16	NA	ASSQDYIGTALNTEAF
TRBV5-1	11	many	ASSLERGDEQF
TRBV5-1	13	many	ASSLGTSGRETQY
TRBV7-8	12	NA	ASSWTGERGTQY
TRBV7-2	14	NA	ASSLRTGSSNQPQH
TRBV5-1	16	NA	ASSLANFGVSRLYEQY
TRBV4-1	17	few	ASSARTGETRGSYNEQF
TRBV20-1	9	many	SARAGETQY
TRBV6-5	11	few	ASSLNLRNEQF
TRBV4-2	14	few	ASSLLGAGGRGEQF
TRBV20-1	11	NA	NLRAPSGNTIY
TRBV5-1	14	NA	ASSLGGPTGPNEQY
TRBV18	13	few	ASSEQGTREETQY
TRBV28	11	few	ASSRDSKSEQY
TRBV5-1	13	few	ASSPRLADTDTQY
TRBV10-3	13	many	AISESKSSGNTIY
TRBV5-1	14	NA	ASSRTGTELNSPLH
TRBV5-1	15	many	ASSFTGLAGVYNEQF
TRBV10-2	15	NA	ASSVRLAGGPQETQY
TRBV29-1	14	NA	SVEVDRGLFPETQY
TRBV20-1	11	NA	SALRAVNEKLF
TRBV12-3/TRBV12-4	11	NA	ASRPWGVHEQY
TRBV20-1	12	NA	SARERGYPYEQY
TRBV10-3	15	few	AISGGTGASSYNEQF
TRBV13	13	few	ASSPFRAEKETQY
TRBV6-2/TRBV6-3	11	few	ASSQTPQGELF
TRBV25-1	11	many	ASSEPGRDEQY
TRBV7-9	17	few	ASSLGTSRDKGGNQPQH
TRBV7-3	12	NA	ASSLTREAGELF
TRBV4-1	12	NA	ASSQDSPNYEQY
TRBV29-1	14	NA	SVDGLAGETQETQY
TRBV20-1	13	NA	SAPKQGPMNTEAF
TRBV29-1	12	NA	SVAKGQGHYEQY
TRBV29-1	10	NA	SVGTGANEQF
TRBV6-5	13	few	ASSPDRGSTDTQY
TRBV5-1	12	many	ASSSGQVNTEAF
TRBV12-3/TRBV12-4	14	few	ASSGGTVGRYEKLF
TRBV20-1	11	NA	SAALGGLYEQY
TRBV7-9	9	NA	ASSLGGPQH
TRBV12-3/TRBV12-4	12	NA	ASRNQESSYEQY
TRBV5-1	14	NA	ASSLSGQGPYNEQF
TRBV7-2	12	few	ANSSSEFYTEAF
TRBV2	13	NA	ASTLGQGGVQPQH
TRBV12-3/TRBV12-4	11	many	ASTPISGHEQF
TRBV6-5	13	few	ASSPLGQEYYGYT
TRBV30	10	NA	AWSPSGGGTF
TRBV7-3	13	NA	ASSSSGGANGELF
TRBV5-1	14	NA	ASSPRPSGVGDEQY
TRBV20-1	10	NA	SARPIQETQY
TRBV12-3/TRBV12-4	13	NA	ASSSPTGTDYGYT
TRBV12-3/TRBV12-4	11	NA	ASTLGAEETQY
TRBV15	13	NA	ATGRDAGREETQY
TRBV7-3	11	NA	ASSLMPQETQY
TRBV12-3/TRBV12-4	15	NA	ASSLALSGSPGDTQY